The sequence of this T cell receptor (beta chain) was determined in a study of blood T cells in healthy people across ages. This clonotype appeared a few times. Healthy individuals of Caucasian origin from Russia, aged roughly 6 to 90, served as donors. Per-sample PBMC isolation yielded at least 7 million cells. A second about 7 to 12 cycle PCR used barcoded and J-beta primers. TCRdb reanalysed the 5' RACE reads using MiXCR and keeps one entry per CDR3 protein. Of about 1.4 million distinct CDR3 sequences in the sample, 45% to 70% were seen once. Trimming removed 6 bases at V and 4 bases at J, with 12 bases between. The length of the CDR3 is 13 residues. The germline gives CDR1 KGHSH, CDR2 LQKENI.

This clonotype originated in a man between 18 and 29 years old in good health. The V call is TRBV18, the J call TRBJ1-2; D is uncertain. The specimen sequenced was blood. CDR3 DNA: TGTGCCAGCTCCCCTCCGGGGTTCTATGGCTACACCTTC. This sequence encodes CASSPPGFYGYTF.